One sample yielded the 12 T cell receptor beta chains listed below, sequenced in a study of shared clonotypes between healthy human individuals. The protocol was immunoSEQ multiplex PCR, while the TCRdb copy is restricted to in-frame clones and leaves out a portion. The repertoire has 1.4 million to 1.5 million clones, over 95% of them found once; the top ten carry roughly 1.1%. The sequenced sample consisted of naive CD4+ T cells sorted from blood. The subset denotes: CD45RA+ positively selected. The receptors come from a man aged 25-45 years in good health.

The chain has TRBV11-3 and TRBJ1-3; D is uncertain. The CDR3 consists of 16 residues. The V end lost 1 base, the J end lost 1 base, and 11 bases lay between the germline ends. Germline loops: CDR1 SGHNT, CDR2 YENEEA. The CDR3 bases are TGTGCCAGCAGCTTAGTACAGTTAACATCTGGAAACACCATATATTTT. It codes for CASSLVQLTSGNTIYF.

The chain joins TRBV7-2 to TRBJ2-1; 10 bases map to TRBD2. This CDR3 is 16 amino acids long. Trimming cost V 4 bases and J 4 bases; bases outside gene matches: 7. The V gene's germline CDR1 is SGHTA and CDR2 FQGNSA. The CDR3: CASSYRTSGAYNEQFF. The CDR3 DNA reads as TGTGCCAGCAGCTACCGGACTAGCGGAGCATACAATGAGCAGTTCTTC.

This chain uses TRBV25-1 with TRBJ2-1, with D possibly being TRBD2 (6 bases). Germline-derived CDR1 and CDR2 are MGHDK and SYGVNS. The CDR3 is 14 amino acids. Trimming shortened V by 0 bases and J by 6 bases, and 9 bases separated the two germline ends. CDR3 residues: CASSEYGGVNEQFF. The CDR3 DNA reads TGTGCCAGCAGTGAATACGGGGGAGTCAATGAGCAGTTCTTC.

The V gene is TRBV7-8, the J gene TRBJ2-2, with 7 bases identical to TRBD2. CDR1 is SGHVS and CDR2 is FQNEAQ in the germline V gene. The CDR3 consists of 16 residues. Trimming cost V 0 bases and J 4 bases; bases outside gene matches: 5. CDR3 region: CASSLATSVGTGELFF. As DNA, the CDR3 is TGTGCCAGCAGCTTAGCCACTAGCGTAGGCACCGGGGAGCTGTTTTTT. The full variable domain, in which reference TRBV7-8 and TRBJ2-2 provide the parts outside the CDR3, is GAGVSQSPRYKVAKRGQDVALRCDPISGHVSLFWYQQALGQGPEFLTYFQNEAQLDKSGLPSDRFFAERPEGSVSTLKIQRTQQEDSAVYLCASSLATSVGTGELFFGEGSRLTVL.

The V and J genes are TRBV7-2 and TRBJ2-4; 8 nucleotides agree with TRBD2. Trimming cost V 5 bases and J 8 bases; bases outside gene matches: 11. Germline V gene data show CDR1 as SGHTA and CDR2 as FQGNSA. The CDR3 runs to 15 residues. CDR3 nucleotides: TGTGCCAGCAGCATAGACAGCGGGAGTGGGTACATTCAGTACTTC. Amino acid sequence: CASSIDSGSGYIQYF.

The chain links TRBV7-6 to TRBJ2-7, with D perhaps TRBD1 or TRBD2 (5 bases each). The V gene lost 5 bases and the J gene lost 2 bases, with 22 bases spanning the gap. The CDR3 covers 17 residues. The germline V gene encodes CDR1 SGHVS and CDR2 FNYEAQ. Here the CDR3 reads CASSLRGVVDSTYEQYF. For the CDR3, the DNA is TGTGCCAGCAGCCTCAGAGGGGTGGTCGACAGTACCTACGAGCAGTACTTC.

This sequence joins TRBV5-1 and TRBJ2-7; 14 nucleotides agree with TRBD2. The CDR3 spans 19 residues. The V gene end was trimmed by 0 bases and the J gene end by 5 bases; junction bases not matched to a gene: 13. The germline V gene encodes CDR1 SGHRS and CDR2 YFSETQ. The CDR3 sequence: CASSLASASTSGRGNEQYF. The CDR3 DNA follows: TGCGCCAGCAGCTTGGCCTCCGCTTCGACTAGCGGGAGGGGCAACGAGCAGTACTTC.

This clone was observed once. This chain joins TRBV6-1 and TRBJ2-7; D may correspond to TRBD1 or TRBD2 (5 bases each). V shed 10 bases and J shed 2 bases, with 15 bases lying between them. The CDR3 has 13 amino acids. CDR1 and CDR2 from the germline V gene are MNHNS and SASEGT. CDR3 sequence reads: CATMGRGAYEQYF. CDR3 DNA: TGTGCCACAATGGGACGAGGGGCCTACGAGCAGTACTTC.

This clone was picked up one time. This CDR3 reads CASYRGGTGELFF. For the CDR3, the DNA is TGTGCCAGCTACCGGGGTGGCACCGGGGAGCTGTTTTTT. The chain couples TRBV19 to TRBJ2-2; D might be TRBD2 (5 bases). This CDR3 has 13 residues. With 9 bases removed from V and 4 bases from J, the gap between germline ends came to 12 bases. Germline V gene data show CDR1 as LNHDA and CDR2 as SQIVND (reference sequence). The full variable domain, rest sourced from reference TRBV19 and TRBJ2-2, is DGGITQSPKYLFRKEGQNVTLSCEQNLNHDAMYWYRQDPGQGLRLIYYSQIVNDFQKGDIAEGYSVSREKKESFPLTVTSAQKNPTAFYLCASYRGGTGELFFGEGSRLTVL.

The chain carries TRBV14 and TRBJ2-1; 8 nucleotides agree with TRBD2. The J segment lost 4 bases and the V segment lost 3 bases, leaving 8 bases of the junction unmatched. Germline lookup yields CDR1 SGHDN and CDR2 FVKESK. The CDR3 covers 16 residues. CDR3 in DNA: TGTGCCAGCAGCCACCGGGGGACTAGGATATACAATGAGCAGTTCTTC. Protein product: CASSHRGTRIYNEQFF.

The chain recombines TRBV11-2 with TRBJ2-1, with D hard to call. The CDR3 covers 14 residues. Trimming removed 7 bases from V and 0 bases from J, with 10 bases in between. Germline V gene lookup returns CDR1 SGHAT and CDR2 FQNNGV. CDR3 nucleotides: TGTGCCAGCAAAGGATCTAGCTCCTACAATGAGCAGTTCTTC. Its translation is CASKGSSSYNEQFF.

The chain combines TRBV4-3 with TRBJ1-1; TRBD1 matches at 7 bases. The CDR3 is 17 amino acids. The J segment lost 1 base and the V segment lost 1 base, leaving 9 bases of the junction unmatched. The germline V gene has CDR1 LGHNA and CDR2 YSLEER. The CDR3 DNA sequence: TGCGCCAGCAGCCAAGGAGTAAACAGGGGTCGGAACACTGAAGCTTTCTTT. Its protein product is CASSQGVNRGRNTEAFF.